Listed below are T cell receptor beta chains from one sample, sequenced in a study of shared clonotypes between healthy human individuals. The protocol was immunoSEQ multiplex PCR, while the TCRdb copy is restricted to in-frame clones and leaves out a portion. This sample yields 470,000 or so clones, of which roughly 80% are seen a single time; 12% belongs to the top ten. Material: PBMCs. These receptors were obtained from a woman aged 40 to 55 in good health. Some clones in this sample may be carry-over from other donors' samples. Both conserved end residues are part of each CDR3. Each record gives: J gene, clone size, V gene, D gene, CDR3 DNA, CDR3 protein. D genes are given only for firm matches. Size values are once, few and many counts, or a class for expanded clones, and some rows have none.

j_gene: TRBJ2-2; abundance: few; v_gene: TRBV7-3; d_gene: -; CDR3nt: TGTGCCAGCAGCCCCCCAGTCGTCTTAGCAGGGACGGCCAGGGAGCTGTTTTTT; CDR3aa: CASSPPVVLAGTARELFF
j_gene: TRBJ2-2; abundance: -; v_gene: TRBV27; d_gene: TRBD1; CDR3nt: TGTGCCAGCAGGGGGACAGATTACACCGGGGAGCTGTTTTTT; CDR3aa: CASRGTDYTGELFF
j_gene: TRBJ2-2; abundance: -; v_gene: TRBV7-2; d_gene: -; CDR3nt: TGTGCCAGCAGCTTGGCGCAGGAGGCCACCGGGGAGCTGTTTTTT; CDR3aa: CASSLAQEATGELFF
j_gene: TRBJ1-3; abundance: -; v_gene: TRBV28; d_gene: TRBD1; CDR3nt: TGTGCCAGCAGTCAGCAGGGGGACTCTGGAAACACCATATATTTT; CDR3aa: CASSQQGDSGNTIYF
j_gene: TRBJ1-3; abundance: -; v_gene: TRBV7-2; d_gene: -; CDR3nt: TGTGCCAGCAGCCTCGATTCGCGGGGTTACTCTGGAAACACCATATATTTT; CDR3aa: CASSLDSRGYSGNTIYF
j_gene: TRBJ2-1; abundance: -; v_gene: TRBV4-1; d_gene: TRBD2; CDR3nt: TGCGCCAGCAGCCCTGGTAGCGGGCGGCTTTCCTACAATGAGCAGTTCTTC; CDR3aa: CASSPGSGRLSYNEQFF
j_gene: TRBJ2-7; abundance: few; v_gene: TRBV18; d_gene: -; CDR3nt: TGTGCCAGCACGGGACTCCGGGACTCCTACGAGCAGTACTTC; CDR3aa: CASTGLRDSYEQYF
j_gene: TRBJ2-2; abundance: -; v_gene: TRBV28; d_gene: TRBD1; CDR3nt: TGTGCCAGCAGTCTAGACAGGGGCGGAGAGGGGGAGCTGTTTTTT; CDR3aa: CASSLDRGGEGELFF
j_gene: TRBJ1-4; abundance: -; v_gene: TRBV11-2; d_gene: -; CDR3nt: TGTGCCAGCAGCTTAGTAAGGGGCGAAAAACTGTTTTTT; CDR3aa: CASSLVRGEKLFF
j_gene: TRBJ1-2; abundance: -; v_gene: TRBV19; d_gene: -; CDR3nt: TGTGCCAGTAGCCCCTCCCCGGGGCAGACCTATGGCTACACCTTC; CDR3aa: CASSPSPGQTYGYTF
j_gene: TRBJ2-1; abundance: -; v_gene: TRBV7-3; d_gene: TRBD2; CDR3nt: TGTGCCAGCGGGACTAGCGGGACCTACAATGAGCAGTTCTTC; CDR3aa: CASGTSGTYNEQFF
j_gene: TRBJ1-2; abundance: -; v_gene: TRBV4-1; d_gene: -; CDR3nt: TGCGCCAGCAGCCAACTCGTGGGGACTAACTATGGCTACACCTTC; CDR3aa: CASSQLVGTNYGYTF
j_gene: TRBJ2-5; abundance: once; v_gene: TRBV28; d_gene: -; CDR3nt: TGTGCCAGCAGTGTCAGGCGGGGCGAGACCCAGTACTTC; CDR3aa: CASSVRRGETQYF
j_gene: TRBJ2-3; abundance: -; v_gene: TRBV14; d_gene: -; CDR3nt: TGTGCCAGCAGCCTCATGATAACGGATACGCAGTATTTT; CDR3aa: CASSLMITDTQYF
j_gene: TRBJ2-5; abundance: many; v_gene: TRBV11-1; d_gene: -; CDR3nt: TGTGCCAGCAGCTTAGGCCCGGGGGCCCAAGAGACCCAGTACTTC; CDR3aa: CASSLGPGAQETQYF
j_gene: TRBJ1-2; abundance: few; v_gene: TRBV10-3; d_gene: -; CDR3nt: TGTGCCATCAGTGAGAGGGACCGCCTCTTCTACACCTTC; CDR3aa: CAISERDRLFYTF
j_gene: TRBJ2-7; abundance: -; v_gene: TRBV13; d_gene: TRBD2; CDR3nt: TGTGCCAGCAGCTTAGGCGTGAGACTAGCGGGAGGCCCCCTCTCCTACGAGCAGTACTTC; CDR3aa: CASSLGVRLAGGPLSYEQYF
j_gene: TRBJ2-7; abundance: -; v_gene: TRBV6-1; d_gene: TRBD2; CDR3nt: TGTGCCAGCAGTGAAGGGGCGGGAGGCAACTACGAGCAGTACTTC; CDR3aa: CASSEGAGGNYEQYF
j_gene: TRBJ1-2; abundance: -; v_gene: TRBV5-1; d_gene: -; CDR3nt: TGCGCCAGCAGCTTGGCCGGGGGGCGCAACTATGGCTACACCTTC; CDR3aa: CASSLAGGRNYGYTF
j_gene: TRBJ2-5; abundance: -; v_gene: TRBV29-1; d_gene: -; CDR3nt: TGCAGCGTTTGGCGGCCGATCCAAGAGACCCAGTACTTC; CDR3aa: CSVWRPIQETQYF
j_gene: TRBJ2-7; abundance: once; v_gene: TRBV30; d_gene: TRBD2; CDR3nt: TGTGCCTGGAGTGTAAAAGAAGCGGGAGTCCATGAGCAGTACTTC; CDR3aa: CAWSVKEAGVHEQYF
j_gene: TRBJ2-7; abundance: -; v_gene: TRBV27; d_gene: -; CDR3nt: TGTGCCAGCAGTTTTCAGGGTCAGCTCGTCGAGCAGTACTTC; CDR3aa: CASSFQGQLVEQYF